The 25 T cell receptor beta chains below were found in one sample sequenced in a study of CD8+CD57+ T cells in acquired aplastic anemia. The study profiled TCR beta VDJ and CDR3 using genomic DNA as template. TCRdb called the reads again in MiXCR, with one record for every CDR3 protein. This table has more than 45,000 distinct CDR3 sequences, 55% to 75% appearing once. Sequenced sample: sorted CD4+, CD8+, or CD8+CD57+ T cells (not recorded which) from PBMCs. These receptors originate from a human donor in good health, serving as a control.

CDR3 protein: CASSWGTGVGTEAFF. The CDR3, as DNA: TGTGCCAGCAGCTGGGGGACTGGGGTCGGAACTGAAGCTTTCTTT. V and J are TRBV7-8 and TRBJ1-1; a possible D gene is TRBD1 (5 bases). The germline V gene has CDR1 SGHVS and CDR2 FQNEAQ. The CDR3 covers 15 residues. V dropped 4 bases and J dropped 5 bases, with 17 bases sitting between them.

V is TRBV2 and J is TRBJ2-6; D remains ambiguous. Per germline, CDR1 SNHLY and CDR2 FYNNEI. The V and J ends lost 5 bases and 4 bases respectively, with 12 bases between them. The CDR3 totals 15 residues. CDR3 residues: CASSLDSPGANVLTF. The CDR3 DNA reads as TGTGCCAGCAGTCTCGACTCTCCAGGGGCCAACGTCCTGACTTTC.

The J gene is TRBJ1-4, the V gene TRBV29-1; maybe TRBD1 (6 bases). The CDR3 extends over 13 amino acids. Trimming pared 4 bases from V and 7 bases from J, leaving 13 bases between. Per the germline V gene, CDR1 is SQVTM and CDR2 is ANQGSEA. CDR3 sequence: CSVADRLGEKLFF. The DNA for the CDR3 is TGCAGCGTTGCCGACAGGTTGGGTGAAAAACTGTTTTTT. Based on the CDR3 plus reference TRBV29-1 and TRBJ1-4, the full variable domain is SAVISQKPSRDICQRGTSLTIQCQVDSQVTMMFWYRQQPGQSLTLIATANQGSEATYESGFVIDKFPISRPNLTFSTLTVSNMSPEDSSIYLCSVADRLGEKLFFGSGTQLSVL.

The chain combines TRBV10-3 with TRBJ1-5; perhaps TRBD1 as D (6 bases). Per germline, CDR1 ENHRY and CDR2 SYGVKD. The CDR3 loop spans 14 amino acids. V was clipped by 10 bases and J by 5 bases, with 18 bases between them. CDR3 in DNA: TGTGCCACCAGCAGGGGACAAAGGGATCAGCCCCAGCATTTT. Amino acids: CATSRGQRDQPQHF.

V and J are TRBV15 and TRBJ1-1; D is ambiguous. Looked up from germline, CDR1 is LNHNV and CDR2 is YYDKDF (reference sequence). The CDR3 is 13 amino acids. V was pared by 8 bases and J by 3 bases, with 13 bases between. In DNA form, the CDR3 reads TGTGCCACCTTGCGGAGCTTGGACACTGAAGCTTTCTTT. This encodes CATLRSLDTEAFF.

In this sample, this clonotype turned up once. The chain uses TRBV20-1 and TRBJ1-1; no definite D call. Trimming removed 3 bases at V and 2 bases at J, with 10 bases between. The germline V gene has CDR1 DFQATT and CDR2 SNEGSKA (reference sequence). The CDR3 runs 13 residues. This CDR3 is CSASPGPNTEAFF. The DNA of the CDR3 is TGCAGTGCTAGCCCAGGCCCTAACACTGAAGCTTTCTTT.

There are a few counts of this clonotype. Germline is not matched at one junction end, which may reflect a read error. The CDR3 DNA follows: TGCAGTCCTAGAGATCGTCGGAAGGGAAGTTCACCCCTCCACTTT. Residues: CSPRDRRKGSSPLHF. The chain combines TRBV20-1 with TRBJ1-6; D not certain. The CDR3 is made up of 15 amino acids. Germline values: CDR1 DFQATT, CDR2 SNEGSKA (reference sequence).

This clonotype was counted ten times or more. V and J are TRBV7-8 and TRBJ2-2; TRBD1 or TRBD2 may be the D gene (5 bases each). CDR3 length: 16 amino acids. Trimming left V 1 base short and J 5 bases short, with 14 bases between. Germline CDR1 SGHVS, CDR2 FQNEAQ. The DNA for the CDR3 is TGTGCCAGCAGCTTAGGACTATCAGGGAAGACCGGGGAGCTGTTTTTT. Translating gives CASSLGLSGKTGELFF.

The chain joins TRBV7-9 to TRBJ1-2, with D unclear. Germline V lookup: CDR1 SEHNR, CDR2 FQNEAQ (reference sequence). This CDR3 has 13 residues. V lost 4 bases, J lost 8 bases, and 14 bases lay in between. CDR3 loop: CASSSLGLDGYTF. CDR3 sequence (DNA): TGTGCCAGCAGCTCCCTGGGATTAGACGGCTACACCTTC.

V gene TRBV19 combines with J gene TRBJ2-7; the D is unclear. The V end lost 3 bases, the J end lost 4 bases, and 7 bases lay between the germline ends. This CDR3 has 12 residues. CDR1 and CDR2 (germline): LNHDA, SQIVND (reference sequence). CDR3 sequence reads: CASSMGSYEQYF. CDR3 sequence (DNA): TGTGCCAGTAGTATGGGCTCTTACGAGCAGTACTTC.

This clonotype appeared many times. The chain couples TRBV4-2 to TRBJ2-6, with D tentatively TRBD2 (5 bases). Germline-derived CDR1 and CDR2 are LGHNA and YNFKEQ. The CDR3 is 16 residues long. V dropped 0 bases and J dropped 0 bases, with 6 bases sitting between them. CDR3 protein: CASSQDGSSGANVLTF. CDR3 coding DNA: TGTGCCAGCAGCCAAGATGGGAGCTCTGGGGCCAACGTCCTGACTTTC.

CDR3 protein: CASSVSGTLISYEQYF. The CDR3 DNA reads as TGTGCCAGTAGCGTCTCCGGGACACTGATCTCCTACGAGCAGTACTTC. This chain joins TRBV11-2 and TRBJ2-7; D is possibly TRBD1 (6 bases). The germline gives CDR1 SGHAT, CDR2 FQNNGV. The V and J ends lost 9 bases and 0 bases respectively, with 21 bases between them. This CDR3 has 16 amino acids.

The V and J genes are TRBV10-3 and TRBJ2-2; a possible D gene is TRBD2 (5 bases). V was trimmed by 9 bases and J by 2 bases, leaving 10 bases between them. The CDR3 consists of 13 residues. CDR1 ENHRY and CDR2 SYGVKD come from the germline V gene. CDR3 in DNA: TGTGCCATGGGAGACGAAAACACCGGGGAGCTGTTTTTT. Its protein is CAMGDENTGELFF.

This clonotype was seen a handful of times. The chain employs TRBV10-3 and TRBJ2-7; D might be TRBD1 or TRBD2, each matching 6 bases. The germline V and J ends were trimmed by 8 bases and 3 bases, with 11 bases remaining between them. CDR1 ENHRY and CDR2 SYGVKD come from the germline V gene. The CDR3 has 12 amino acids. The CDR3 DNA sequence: TGTGCCATCGGGGCGGGACACTACGAGCAGTACTTC. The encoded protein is CAIGAGHYEQYF.

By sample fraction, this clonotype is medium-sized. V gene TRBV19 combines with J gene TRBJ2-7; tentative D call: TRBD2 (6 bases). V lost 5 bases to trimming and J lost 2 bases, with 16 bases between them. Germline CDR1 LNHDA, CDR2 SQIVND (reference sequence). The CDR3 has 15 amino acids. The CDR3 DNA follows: TGTGCCAGTAGTGCCACAGCGGGCGCCGCCTACGAGCAGTACTTC. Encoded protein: CASSATAGAAYEQYF.

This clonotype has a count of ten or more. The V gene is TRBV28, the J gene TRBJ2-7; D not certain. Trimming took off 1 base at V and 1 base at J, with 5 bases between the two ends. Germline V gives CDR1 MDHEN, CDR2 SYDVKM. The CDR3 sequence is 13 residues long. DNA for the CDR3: TGTGCCAGCAGTTTATTGGCGTCCTACGAGCAGTACTTC. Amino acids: CASSLLASYEQYF.

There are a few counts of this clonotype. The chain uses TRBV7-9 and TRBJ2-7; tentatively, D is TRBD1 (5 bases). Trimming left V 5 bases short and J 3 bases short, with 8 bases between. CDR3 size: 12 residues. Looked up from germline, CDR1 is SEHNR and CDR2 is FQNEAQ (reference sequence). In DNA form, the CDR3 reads TGTGCCAGCAGCATAGACAGCTACGAGCAGTACGTC. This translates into CASSIDSYEQYV.

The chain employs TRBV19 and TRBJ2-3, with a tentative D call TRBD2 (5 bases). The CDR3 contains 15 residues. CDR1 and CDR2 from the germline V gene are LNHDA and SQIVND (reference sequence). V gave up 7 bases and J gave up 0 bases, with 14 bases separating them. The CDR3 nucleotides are TGTGCCAGTACCGTTGGGAGAGGGAGCACAGATACGCAGTATTTT. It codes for CASTVGRGSTDTQYF.

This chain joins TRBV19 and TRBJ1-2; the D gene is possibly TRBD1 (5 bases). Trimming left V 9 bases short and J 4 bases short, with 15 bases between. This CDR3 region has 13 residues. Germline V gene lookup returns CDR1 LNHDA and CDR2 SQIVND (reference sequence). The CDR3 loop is CASSVRDFYGYTF. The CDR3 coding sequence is TGTGCCAGCTCGGTTAGGGACTTCTATGGCTACACCTTC.

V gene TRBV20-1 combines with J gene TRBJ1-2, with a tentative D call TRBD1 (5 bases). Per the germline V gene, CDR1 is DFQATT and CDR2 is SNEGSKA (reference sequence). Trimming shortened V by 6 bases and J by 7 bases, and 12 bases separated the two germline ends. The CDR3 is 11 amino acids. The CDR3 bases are TGCAGTGCAAGACGGGGGGTTGGCTACACCTTC. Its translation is CSARRGVGYTF.

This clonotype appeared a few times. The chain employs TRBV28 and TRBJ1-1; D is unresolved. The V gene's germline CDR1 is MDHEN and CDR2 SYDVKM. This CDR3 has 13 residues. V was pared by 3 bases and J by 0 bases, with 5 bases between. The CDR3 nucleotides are TGTGCCAGCAGTTTGACGGTGAACACTGAAGCTTTCTTT. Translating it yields CASSLTVNTEAFF.

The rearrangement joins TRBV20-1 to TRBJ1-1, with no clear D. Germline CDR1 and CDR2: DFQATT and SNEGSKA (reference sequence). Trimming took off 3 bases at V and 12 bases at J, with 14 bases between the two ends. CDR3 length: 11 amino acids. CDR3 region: CSASLSGWPFF. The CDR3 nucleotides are TGCAGTGCTAGCCTGAGCGGGTGGCCTTTCTTT.

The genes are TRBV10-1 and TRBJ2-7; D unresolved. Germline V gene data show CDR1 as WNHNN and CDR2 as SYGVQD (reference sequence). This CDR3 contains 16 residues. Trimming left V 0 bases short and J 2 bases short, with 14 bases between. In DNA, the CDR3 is TGCGCCAGCAGTGAGTCGTACGGGCTAGTTCCCTACGAGCAGTACTTC. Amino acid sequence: CASSESYGLVPYEQYF.

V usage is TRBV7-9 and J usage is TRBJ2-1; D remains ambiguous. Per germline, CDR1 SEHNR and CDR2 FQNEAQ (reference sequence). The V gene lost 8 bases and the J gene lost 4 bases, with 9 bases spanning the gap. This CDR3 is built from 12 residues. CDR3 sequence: CASSDVYNEQFF. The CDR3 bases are TGTGCCAGCTCCGATGTATACAATGAGCAGTTCTTC.

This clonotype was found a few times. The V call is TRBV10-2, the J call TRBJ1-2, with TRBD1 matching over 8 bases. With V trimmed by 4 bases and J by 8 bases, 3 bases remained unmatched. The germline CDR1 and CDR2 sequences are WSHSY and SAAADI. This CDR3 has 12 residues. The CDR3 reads CASSADRVGYTF. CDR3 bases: TGCGCCAGCAGTGCGGACAGGGTCGGCTACACCTTC.